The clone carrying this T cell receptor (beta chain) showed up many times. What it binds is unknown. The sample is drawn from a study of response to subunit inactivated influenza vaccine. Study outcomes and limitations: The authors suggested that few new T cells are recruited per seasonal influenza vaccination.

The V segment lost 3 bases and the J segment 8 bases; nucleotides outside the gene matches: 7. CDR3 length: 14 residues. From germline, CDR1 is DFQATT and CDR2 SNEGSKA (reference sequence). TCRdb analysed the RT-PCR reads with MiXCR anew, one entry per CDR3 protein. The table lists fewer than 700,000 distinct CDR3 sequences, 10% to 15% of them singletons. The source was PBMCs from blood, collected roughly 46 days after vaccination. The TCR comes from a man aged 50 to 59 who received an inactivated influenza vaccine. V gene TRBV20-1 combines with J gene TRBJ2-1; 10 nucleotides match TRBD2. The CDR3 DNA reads TGCAGTGCTAGTCCGACTAGCGGGCTAGATGAGCAGTTCTTC. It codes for CSASPTSGLDEQFF.